One and the same sample provided the 22 T cell receptor beta chains below, sequenced in a study of blood T cell repertoires in COVID-19. Profiling relied on immunoSEQ multiplex PCR, and the TCRdb table lists in-frame clones only, not all of them. This table has a few hundred thousand clones, around 90% appearing once. Sequencing was performed on peripheral blood. All receptors come from a woman aged 30 to 39 with COVID-19, enrolled during active disease.

The V call is TRBV19, the J call TRBJ2-3, with 8 bases lining up with TRBD2. Losses at the gene ends were 7 bases for V and 7 bases for J; bases not matched to a gene: 10. Germline values: CDR1 LNHDA, CDR2 SQIVND (reference sequence). The length of the CDR3 is 14 residues. The CDR3 coding sequence is TGTGCCAGTAATCCGGGGGGGCCCTGGAATACGCAGTATTTT. Its translation: CASNPGGPWNTQYF.

The table lists this clone with a count of one. The conserved phenylalanine or tryptophan normally closing the CDR3 is absent here, so this likely arose from a read error. No DNA is shown, since the ends of the CDR3 on it are uncertain; the CDR3 is the one TCRdb lists. The chain recombines TRBV11-3 with TRBJ1-3. Looked up from germline, CDR1 is SGHNT and CDR2 is YENEEA. Termini included, the CDR3 measures 11 amino acids. CDR3 region: CASTPTRTFIV.

V gene TRBV11-2 combines with J gene TRBJ2-1; the D gene is possibly TRBD1 (5 bases). CDR1 SGHAT and CDR2 FQNNGV come from the germline V gene. The CDR3 spans 15 residues. V was cut by 2 bases and J by 5 bases, with 13 bases left in between. The CDR3 sequence is CASSLQGISNNEQFF. CDR3 DNA sequence: TGTGCCAGCAGCTTACAGGGCATTTCAAACAATGAGCAGTTCTTC.

The rearrangement joins TRBV11-2 to TRBJ1-4; D remains unclear. The V gene's germline CDR1 is SGHAT and CDR2 FQNNGV. V dropped 5 bases and J dropped 7 bases, with 23 bases sitting between them. This CDR3 region has 17 residues. CDR3 residues: CASSPYGLPGESEKLFF. Written as DNA, the CDR3 is TGTGCCAGCAGCCCCTACGGACTCCCCGGGGAATCTGAAAAACTGTTTTTT.

This chain links TRBV5-6 with TRBJ2-2; TRBD1 agrees at 10 bases. Losses at the gene ends were 4 bases for V and 8 bases for J; bases not matched to a gene: 8. CDR1 and CDR2 from the germline V gene are SGHDT and YYEEEE. The CDR3 is 15 amino acids. The CDR3 sequence is CASSTGTGEMGELFF. The CDR3 coding sequence is TGTGCCAGCAGCACCGGGACAGGGGAGATGGGGGAGCTGTTTTTT.

The chain is built from TRBV6-5 and TRBJ2-7; 13 positions agree with TRBD2. The CDR3 is 14 residues long. CDR1 and CDR2 (germline): MNHEY, SVGAGI. J gave up 6 bases and V 5 bases, and 4 bases lay outside the gene matches. CDR3 sequence: CASSQLAGGGEQYV. The CDR3 DNA reads as TGTGCCAGCAGTCAACTAGCGGGAGGGGGCGAGCAGTACGTC.

The chain links TRBV10-3 to TRBJ1-3, with a weak D call TRBD1 (5 bases). This CDR3 is 12 amino acids long. The germline gives CDR1 ENHRY, CDR2 SYGVKD. V lost 2 bases, J lost 11 bases, and 10 bases lay in between. For the CDR3, the DNA is TGTGCCATCAGTGAGGGGACGGGGGCCATATATTTT. Amino acid sequence: CAISEGTGAIYF.

This chain links TRBV4-1 with TRBJ1-1; D is possibly TRBD1 (5 bases). Trimming removed 3 bases from V and 7 bases from J, with 12 bases in between. The CDR3 runs to 13 residues. Germline V gene data show CDR1 as MGHRA and CDR2 as YSYEKL. DNA of the CDR3: TGCGCCAGCAGCCACGGGGGGGAGCTTGAAGCTTTCTTT. Translated, it gives CASSHGGELEAFF.

The CDR3 DNA reads TGTGCCAGCAGTTCCGGCGGACTAGCGGGAGCTTACGAGCAGTACGTC. Its protein is CASSSGGLAGAYEQYV. V gene TRBV28 combines with J gene TRBJ2-7, with TRBD2 matching over 13 bases. V trimming: 4 bases; J trimming: 4 bases; junction bases outside the gene matches: 7. CDR3 length: 16 residues. Germline V gene data show CDR1 as MDHEN and CDR2 as SYDVKM.

This clone was found once. The J gene is TRBJ1-3, the V gene TRBV6-5, with D maybe TRBD1 (5 bases). This CDR3 has 15 amino acids. CDR1 is MNHEY and CDR2 is SVGAGI in the germline V gene. V lost 6 bases and J lost 1, with 13 bases in between. For the CDR3, the DNA is TGTGCCAGCAGAGGATCAGACAGTTCTGGAAACACCATATATTTT. It codes for CASRGSDSSGNTIYF.

This clone was seen only a few times. The V gene is TRBV10-1, the J gene TRBJ1-2; TRBD1 matches 7 bases. The CDR3 extends over 15 amino acids. CDR1 and CDR2 from the germline V gene are WNHNN and SYGVQD (reference sequence). The ends lost 0 bases at V and 8 bases at J; junction bases unmatched: 9. The CDR3 bases are TGCGCCAGCAGTGAGTCAAGGACAGGCTTGGGCGGCTACACCTTC. Translated: CASSESRTGLGGYTF.

V is TRBV27 and J is TRBJ1-5; 8 nucleotides match TRBD1. Trimming at V came to 1 base and at J to 0 bases, leaving 11 bases not matched to a gene. Germline CDR1 and CDR2: MNHEY and SMNVEV (reference sequence). This CDR3 has 19 residues. The CDR3 loop is CASSLYRGQGPYSNQPQHF. CDR3 nucleotides: TGTGCCAGCAGTTTATACCGCGGACAGGGCCCATATAGCAATCAGCCCCAGCATTTT.

This chain connects TRBV6-5 to TRBJ1-1; D is unclear. Trimming removed 4 bases at V and 0 bases at J, with 6 bases between. CDR1 is MNHEY and CDR2 is SVGAGI in the germline V gene. This CDR3 has 13 residues. Written as DNA, the CDR3 is TGTGCCAGCAGTTCCAGTTTGAACACTGAAGCTTTCTTT. The encoded protein is CASSSSLNTEAFF.

The chain is built from TRBV19 and TRBJ1-4, with 10 positions matching TRBD1. Losses at the gene ends were 5 bases for V and 1 base for J; bases not matched to a gene: 4. Germline assignment: CDR1 LNHDA and CDR2 SQIVND (reference sequence). The CDR3 totals 16 residues. The CDR3 spells CASSPGTGVTNEKLFF. The CDR3 DNA is TGTGCCAGTAGTCCCGGGACAGGGGTAACTAATGAAAAACTGTTTTTT.

In this sample, this clone turned up once. The chain uses TRBV10-3 and TRBJ2-1; TRBD2 matches 9 bases. The CDR3 has 15 residues. Germline V lookup: CDR1 ENHRY, CDR2 SYGVKD. The ends lost 5 bases at V and 9 bases at J; junction bases unmatched: 11. CDR3 in amino acids: CAISWVAGAGGEQFF. The CDR3 DNA follows: TGTGCCATCAGTTGGGTAGCGGGAGCGGGCGGTGAGCAGTTCTTC.

J is TRBJ1-2 and V is TRBV6-5, with 8 bases aligning to TRBD1. Germline CDR1 MNHEY, CDR2 SVGAGI. V shed 0 bases, J shed 4 bases, and the junction held 4 bases outside the gene matches. The CDR3 is 15 residues long. In DNA, the CDR3 is TGTGCCAGCAGTTACTCGACAGGGGCGGCCTATGGCTACACCTTC. This codes for CASSYSTGAAYGYTF.

The chain recombines TRBV6-1 with TRBJ1-1; tentatively, D is TRBD1 (6 bases). The V end lost 0 bases, the J end lost 4 bases, and 9 bases lay between the germline ends. The CDR3 loop spans 14 amino acids. Germline CDR1 reads MNHNS; CDR2 reads SASEGT. As DNA, the CDR3 is TGTGCCAGCAGTGAAGCGCGGGGGCCCACTGAAGCTTTCTTT. Protein product: CASSEARGPTEAFF.

V and J are TRBV28 and TRBJ1-1; maybe TRBD1 (5 bases). The CDR3 extends over 12 amino acids. The V and J ends lost 5 bases and 11 bases respectively, with 15 bases between them. Per germline, CDR1 MDHEN and CDR2 SYDVKM. As DNA, the CDR3 is TGTGCCAGCAGTCGGGACTCAAAGGGCGCTTTCTTT. Translated: CASSRDSKGAFF.

The J gene is TRBJ1-3, the V gene TRBV11-2; 8 nucleotides agree with TRBD1. The CDR3 extends over 16 amino acids. The V gene's germline CDR1 is SGHAT and CDR2 FQNNGV. After removal of 3 bases from V and 0 bases from J, the junction contained 4 bases not matched to a gene. The CDR3 nucleotides read TGTGCCAGCAGCTTGTCCCAGGGGGCCTCTGGAAACACCATATATTTT. Amino acids: CASSLSQGASGNTIYF.

This rearrangement joins TRBV7-8 to TRBJ2-2, with TRBD2 matching over 11 bases. Germline V gene sequence: CDR1 SGHVS, CDR2 FQNEAQ. The trim removed 4 bases at V and 0 bases at J, leaving 7 bases unmatched. The CDR3 totals 18 residues. In DNA, the CDR3 is TGTGCCAGCAGCTGGTGGCCTAGCGGGAGGCCGAACACCGGGGAGCTGTTTTTT. Residues: CASSWWPSGRPNTGELFF.

CDR3 amino acids: CASSIKEGRLNTEAFF. Here the CDR3 DNA reads TGTGCCAGTAGTATAAAGGAGGGGCGCTTGAACACTGAAGCTTTCTTT. The chain carries TRBV19 and TRBJ1-1, with D possibly matching TRBD1 (5 bases). V was clipped by 2 bases and J by 0 bases, with 13 bases between them. This CDR3 has 16 amino acids. CDR1 is LNHDA and CDR2 is SQIVND in the germline V gene (reference sequence).

In its sample, this clone was seen once. The chain combines TRBV6-5 with TRBJ2-3; 11 bases map to TRBD1. Trimming removed 2 bases from V and 5 bases from J; junction bases left unmatched: 0. Germline-derived CDR1 and CDR2 are MNHEY and SVGAGI. The CDR3 runs 14 residues. The chain's CDR3 is CASSYGTGGDTQYF. CDR3 nucleotide sequence: TGTGCCAGCAGTTACGGGACAGGGGGAGATACGCAGTATTTT.